This T cell receptor beta chain was found in a study of control samples from healthy donors and cancer patients. This CDR3 contains 13 residues. The V gene lost 4 bases and the J gene lost 7 bases, with 11 bases spanning the gap. Measured with immunoSEQ multiplex PCR; TCRdb has only the in-frame clones, and not every one. Seen here are over 65,000 clones, roughly 91% observed once, and the top ten hold 9% to 10%. This chain connects TRBV12-3 or TRBV12-4 to TRBJ1-5; D remains unclear. The specimen was PBMCs. The source is a woman aged 45-59 years with colorectal cancer. The CDR3 region is CASSSNEGQPQHF. The CDR3 DNA follows: TGTGCCAGCAGTTCGAACGAGGGACAGCCCCAGCATTTT.